The next 31 T cell receptor beta chains were all read from a single sample in a study of molecular identifiers for immune sequencing clone quantification. TCRdb reprocessed the PCR reads with MiXCR, giving one entry per CDR3 protein. This table has more than 300,000 distinct CDR3 sequences, roughly 23% appearing once. The specimen sequenced was naive CD8+ T cells from blood, with Jurkat cell RNA spiked in. Subset specified: FACS-sorted CD8+CD4-CCR7+CD45RA+ naive T cells. The receptor source for this set is a human donor in good health. Some libraries in this study had Jurkat cell RNA spiked in.

This clonotype was recorded at least ten times. The chain carries TRBV29-1 and TRBJ2-1, with 7 bases matching TRBD2. Looked up from germline, CDR1 is SQVTM and CDR2 is ANQGSEA. With V trimmed by 4 bases and J by 9 bases, 9 bases remained unmatched. The CDR3 spans 13 residues. This CDR3 is CSVGSGGLGEQFF. The CDR3 DNA reads as TGCAGCGTTGGGTCGGGAGGCCTCGGTGAGCAGTTCTTC.

This clonotype has a count of ten or more. One end of the junction fails to match germline, which may point to a read error. This chain links TRBV27 with TRBJ2-7, with 10 bases aligning to TRBD1. Germline V gene lookup returns CDR1 MNHEY and CDR2 SMNVEV (reference sequence). This CDR3 contains 14 residues. CDR3 protein: CASSLLGQGYEQYF. The CDR3 bases are TGTGCCAGCAGCTTATTGGGACAGGGGTACGAGCAGTACTTC.

Turning to this clonotype: This clone may be a read error of a much larger clone one base away. CDR3 in DNA: TGTGCCAGCAGCCAACCGCAGGGGCTGAACACTGAAGCTTTATTT. It translates to CASSQPQGLNTEALF. This rearrangement joins TRBV3-1 to TRBJ1-1, with a weak D call TRBD1 (6 bases). There are 15 residues in the CDR3. In germline, CDR1 is LGHDT, CDR2 YNNKEL (reference sequence).

A word on this clonotype: Given a much more abundant clone one base away, this may be a read error. The chain links TRBV2 to TRBJ1-5, with D possibly matching TRBD1 (5 bases). Per the germline V gene, CDR1 is SNHLY and CDR2 is FYNNEI. The CDR3 contains 14 residues. CDR3 protein: CAGSEAGDYQPQHF. CDR3 bases: TGTGCCGGCAGTGAAGCTGGGGACTATCAGCCCCAGCATTTT.

The chain links TRBV7-6 to TRBJ2-7, with 9 bases identical to TRBD2. Germline lookup yields CDR1 SGHVS and CDR2 FNYEAQ. After removal of 4 bases from V and 2 bases from J, the junction contained 6 bases not matched to a gene. This CDR3 region has 15 residues. This CDR3 reads CASSSSGGGAYEQYF. CDR3 nucleotides: TGTGCCAGCAGCTCCTCTGGCGGGGGGGCCTACGAGCAGTACTTC.

The genes are TRBV29-1 and TRBJ2-5; maybe TRBD2 (5 bases). V gave up 2 bases and J gave up 5 bases, with 18 bases separating them. The CDR3 contains 15 residues. Germline CDR1 SQVTM, CDR2 ANQGSEA. The CDR3 sequence: CSVETSPYRRETQYF. CDR3 bases: TGCAGCGTTGAAACTAGTCCCTACCGCCGGGAGACCCAGTACTTC. The full variable domain, completed using reference TRBV29-1 and TRBJ2-5, is SAVISQKPSRDICQRGTSLTIQCQVDSQVTMMFWYRQQPGQSLTLIATANQGSEATYESGFVIDKFPISRPNLTFSTLTVSNMSPEDSSIYLCSVETSPYRRETQYFGPGTRLLVL.

This clonotype was seen at least ten times. The chain combines TRBV30 with TRBJ2-1; 7 bases agree with TRBD1. Germline assignment: CDR1 GTSNPN and CDR2 SVGIG (reference sequence). The CDR3 runs 12 residues. With 2 bases clipped from V and 9 bases from J, the junction kept 4 bases outside the gene matches. Here the CDR3 DNA reads TGTGCCTGGAGTACAGGGGCGGGTGAGCAGTTCTTC. Residues: CAWSTGAGEQFF.

This clonotype was seen repeatedly, ten times or more. The chain is built from TRBV27 and TRBJ2-2, with TRBD2 identical over 8 bases. Germline values: CDR1 MNHEY, CDR2 SMNVEV (reference sequence). This CDR3 contains 18 residues. The ends lost 0 bases at V and 4 bases at J; junction bases unmatched: 10. This chain's CDR3 is CASSLSVAGMIGTGELFF. DNA for the CDR3: TGTGCCAGCAGTTTATCGGTAGCGGGGATGATCGGCACCGGGGAGCTGTTTTTT.

This clonotype showed up many times. This sequence joins TRBV7-8 and TRBJ2-3; D is possibly TRBD1 (6 bases). The CDR3 is 14 amino acids. Germline loops: CDR1 SGHVS, CDR2 FQNEAQ. Trimming shortened V by 5 bases and J by 6 bases, and 15 bases separated the two germline ends. CDR3 region: CASSPTGFLDTQYF. In nucleotides, the CDR3 is TGTGCCAGCAGCCCTACAGGGTTTTTGGATACGCAGTATTTT.

This clonotype appeared many times. The V call is TRBV5-6, the J call TRBJ1-1; D gene unclear. Trimming cost V 2 bases and J 4 bases, with 9 bases left between them. The CDR3 runs 13 residues. Germline CDR1 SGHDT, CDR2 YYEEEE. The CDR3 nucleotides are TGTGCCAGCAGCTTCACGGAGGGCACTGAAGCTTTCTTT. Translating it yields CASSFTEGTEAFF.

This clonotype was detected many times. The gene calls are TRBV7-2 and TRBJ2-7; 7 nucleotides align to TRBD1. The CDR3 covers 15 residues. The ends lost 1 base at V and 6 bases at J; junction bases unmatched: 9. Germline assignment: CDR1 SGHTA and CDR2 FQGNSA. CDR3 DNA: TGTGCCAGCAGCTTAGATCCCACTACAGGGGCCGAGCAGTACTTC. As protein: CASSLDPTTGAEQYF.

This chain joins TRBV19 and TRBJ2-3, with D maybe TRBD2 (6 bases). The germline V gene encodes CDR1 LNHDA and CDR2 SQIVND (reference sequence). The CDR3 totals 14 residues. With 5 bases removed from V and 5 bases from J, the gap between germline ends came to 14 bases. The CDR3 bases are TGTGCCAGTAGTTCGGGGGAGAGGATAGATACGCAGTATTTT. Translated: CASSSGERIDTQYF.

As for this clonotype: A single base separates this from a much larger clone, so it may be a read error. The chain carries TRBV29-1 and TRBJ2-6; D possibly uses TRBD1 or TRBD2 (5 bases each). Germline V gives CDR1 SQVTM, CDR2 ANQGSEA. The CDR3 runs to 14 residues. DNA of the CDR3: TGCAGCACCTTGGACTCCTCTGGGGCCAACGCCCTGACTTTC. Its protein product is CSTLDSSGANALTF.

This clonotype was observed at least ten times. In DNA form, the CDR3 reads TGTGCCAGTAGTATATCGGGCCTAGCGGTGAACACCGGGGAGCTGTTTTTT. Residues: CASSISGLAVNTGELFF. The V gene is TRBV19, the J gene TRBJ2-2; TRBD2 aligns across 7 bases. The CDR3 runs to 17 residues. With V trimmed by 2 bases and J by 1 base, 7 bases remained unmatched. The germline V gene encodes CDR1 LNHDA and CDR2 SQIVND (reference sequence).

The rearrangement uses TRBV10-3 and TRBJ1-1, with TRBD1 identical over 12 bases. CDR1 is ENHRY and CDR2 is SYGVKD in the germline V gene. This CDR3 is built from 14 residues. J gave up 7 bases and V 6 bases, and 6 bases lay outside the gene matches. The CDR3 protein is CAISEGQGANEAFF. In DNA, the CDR3 is TGTGCCATCAGCGAGGGACAGGGGGCTAATGAAGCTTTCTTT.

The table lists this clonotype with a few counts. This rearrangement joins TRBV20-1 to TRBJ2-2; TRBD2 matches at 16 bases. Germline lookup yields CDR1 DFQATT and CDR2 SNEGSKA (reference sequence). V gave up 0 bases and J gave up 0 bases; unmatched junction bases: 7. The CDR3 has 20 residues. The CDR3 nucleotides are TGCAGTGCTAGAGATCTGGGACTAGCGGGGGGGCCCCCGAACACCGGGGAGCTGTTTTTT. This translates into CSARDLGLAGGPPNTGELFF.

This clonotype turned up a few times. V gene TRBV6-1 combines with J gene TRBJ2-3, with 10 nucleotides matching TRBD2. Looked up from germline, CDR1 is MNHNS and CDR2 is SASEGT. This CDR3 has 14 amino acids. J was trimmed by 3 bases and V by 7 bases; bases with no gene match: 4. CDR3 coding DNA: TGTGCCAGCACCCCTAGCGGGAGTACAGATACGCAGTATTTT. Its protein product is CASTPSGSTDTQYF.

This clonotype was counted many times. The genes are TRBV24-1 and TRBJ2-7, with 8 bases aligning to TRBD2. After removal of 4 bases from V and 2 bases from J, the junction contained 0 bases not matched to a gene. In germline, CDR1 is KGHDR, CDR2 SFDVKD. The CDR3 sequence is 13 residues long. CDR3 loop: CATSDGGAYEQYF. The CDR3 DNA sequence: TGTGCCACCAGTGACGGGGGGGCCTACGAGCAGTACTTC.

This clonotype was observed many times. The chain uses TRBV7-2 and TRBJ2-3, with D tentatively TRBD2 (5 bases). Germline CDR1 reads SGHTA; CDR2 reads FQGNSA. Between the trimmed V and J ends, which lost 2 bases and 2 bases, there was a span of 14 bases. The CDR3 spans 16 residues. The CDR3 nucleotides read TGTGCCAGCAGCTTAAATGGAGGAGGCGACACAGATACGCAGTATTTT. Amino acid sequence: CASSLNGGGDTDTQYF. Full variable domain (rest looked up from reference TRBV7-2 and TRBJ2-3): GAGVSQSPSNKVTEKGKDVELRCDPISGHTALYWYRQSLGQGLEFLIYFQGNSAPDKSGLPSDRFSAERTGGSVSTLTIQRTQQEDSAVYLCASSLNGGGDTDTQYFGPGTRLTVL.

This clonotype was detected only a few times. The V call is TRBV14, the J call TRBJ1-1; D is unclear. V lost 2 bases and J lost 4, with 8 bases in between. The CDR3 has 13 amino acids. In germline, CDR1 is SGHDN, CDR2 FVKESK. In DNA form, the CDR3 reads TGTGCCAGCAGCCAAATTCTAGGCACTGAAGCTTTCTTT. Translation: CASSQILGTEAFF. The full variable domain, completed using reference TRBV14 and TRBJ1-1, is EAGVTQFPSHSVIEKGQTVTLRCDPISGHDNLYWYRRVMGKEIKFLLHFVKESKQDESGMPNNRFLAERTGGTYSTLKVQPAELEDSGVYFCASSQILGTEAFFGQGTRLTVV.

The chain uses TRBV9 and TRBJ2-2; 7 bases are a match to TRBD1. With V trimmed by 4 bases and J by 6 bases, 6 bases remained unmatched. CDR1 and CDR2 from the germline V gene are SGDLS and YYNGEE. The CDR3 totals 14 residues. This chain's CDR3 is CASSSRGWSGELFF. In DNA, the CDR3 is TGTGCCAGCAGCTCCAGGGGGTGGTCCGGGGAGCTGTTTTTT.

Ten or more counts support this clonotype. The chain employs TRBV7-9 and TRBJ1-2, with a possible D match to TRBD1 (5 bases). The CDR3 has 16 residues. V shed 4 bases and J shed 1 base, with 16 bases lying between them. Germline CDR1 is SEHNR and CDR2 is FQNEAQ (reference sequence). This chain's CDR3 is CASSSGPGFVNYGYTF. The CDR3 nucleotides read TGTGCCAGCAGCTCCGGTCCAGGGTTCGTTAACTATGGCTACACCTTC. Based on the CDR3 plus reference TRBV7-9 and TRBJ1-2, the full variable domain is DTGVSQNPRHKITKRGQNVTFRCDPISEHNRLYWYRQTLGQGPEFLTYFQNEAQLEKSRLLSDRFSAERPKGSFSTLEIQRTEQGDSAMYLCASSSGPGFVNYGYTFGSGTRLTVV.

Remarks on this clonotype: A much larger clone lies a single base off, so this may be a read error. This likely comes from a read error, as the CDR3 has no conserved phenylalanine or tryptophan at its end. The chain has TRBV11-2 and TRBJ2-5; D might be TRBD1 or TRBD2, each matching 5 bases. The CDR3 is made up of 15 amino acids. The V gene's germline CDR1 is SGHAT and CDR2 FQNNGV. The ends were cut back, 1 base at V and 5 bases at J, with 14 bases in the middle. The CDR3 reads CASSLVSGSPETQYY. The CDR3 DNA reads TGTGCCAGCAGCTTAGTTTCAGGGAGCCCGGAGACCCAGTACTAC.

About this clonotype itself: A much larger clone differs from this one at a single base, so this may be a read error. CDR3 region: CASGTPGTGRKDGEQFF. CDR3 DNA: TGTGCCAGTGGTACCCCCGGGACAGGGCGGAAGGACGGTGAGCAGTTCTTC. The gene calls are TRBV19 and TRBJ2-1, with TRBD1 identical over 9 bases. After removal of 8 bases from V and 9 bases from J, the junction contained 20 bases not matched to a gene. The germline CDR1 and CDR2 sequences are LNHDA and SQIVND (reference sequence). CDR3 length: 17 residues.

This chain uses TRBV2 with TRBJ1-4; D is unclear. The CDR3 contains 12 residues. The germline V gene has CDR1 SNHLY and CDR2 FYNNEI. V lost 5 bases and J lost 6, with 7 bases in between. CDR3 region: CASSWPDEKLFF. As DNA, the CDR3 is TGTGCCAGCAGTTGGCCGGATGAAAAACTGTTTTTT. Full variable domain (rest looked up from reference TRBV2 and TRBJ1-4): EPEVTQTPSHQVTQMGQEVILRCVPISNHLYFYWYRQILGQKVEFLVSFYNNEISEKSEIFDDQFSVERPDGSNFTLKIRSTKLEDSAMYFCASSWPDEKLFFGSGTQLSVL.

At least ten counts were recorded for this clonotype. This sequence joins TRBV2 and TRBJ2-3, with D perhaps TRBD2 (5 bases). V lost 3 bases and J lost 1, with 14 bases in between. Germline-derived CDR1 and CDR2 are SNHLY and FYNNEI. This CDR3 spans 16 amino acids. The CDR3 nucleotides are TGTGCCAGCAGTGAGAACCTAGCTCCCGGCACAGATACGCAGTATTTT. It specifies CASSENLAPGTDTQYF. The complete variable domain, with remaining parts taken from reference TRBV2 and TRBJ2-3, reads EPEVTQTPSHQVTQMGQEVILRCVPISNHLYFYWYRQILGQKVEFLVSFYNNEISEKSEIFDDQFSVERPDGSNFTLKIRSTKLEDSAMYFCASSENLAPGTDTQYFGPGTRLTVL.

This clonotype has ten or more counts. The V and J genes are TRBV20-1 and TRBJ2-5; no firm D call. Germline values: CDR1 DFQATT, CDR2 SNEGSKA (reference sequence). The ends were cut back, 1 base at V and 1 base at J, with 16 bases in the middle. The CDR3 totals 16 residues. CDR3: CSARVTDSWPQETQYF. CDR3 DNA: TGCAGTGCTAGAGTCACTGATAGTTGGCCCCAAGAGACCCAGTACTTC.

About this clonotype itself: Relative to the germline gene, one junction end is altered; a read error may explain this. The chain links TRBV11-2 to TRBJ1-6, with D perhaps TRBD1 (5 bases). The CDR3 sequence is 16 residues long. Per the germline V gene, CDR1 is SGHAT and CDR2 is FQNNGV. CDR3 sequence (DNA): TGTGCCAGCAGCTCCGGGACCGAGAGTTATAATCCACCCCTCCACTTT. Translation gives CASSSGTESYNPPLHF.

This clonotype was found many times. J is TRBJ1-5 and V is TRBV27; perhaps TRBD1 as D (5 bases). The germline V gene has CDR1 MNHEY and CDR2 SMNVEV (reference sequence). The CDR3 extends over 14 amino acids. V dropped 6 bases and J dropped 6 bases, with 15 bases sitting between them. In DNA, the CDR3 is TGTGCCAGCAGACGGAGTGTGGGGGGTCAGCCCCAGCATTTT. Translated, it gives CASRRSVGGQPQHF.

This chain uses TRBV4-2 with TRBJ2-5; tentatively, D is TRBD1 or TRBD2 (5 bases each). Looked up from germline, CDR1 is LGHNA and CDR2 is YNFKEQ. The CDR3 totals 18 residues. Trimming left V 0 bases short and J 5 bases short, with 22 bases between. The CDR3 coding sequence is TGTGCCAGCAGCCAAGATGCTTGGGAGCAGGGCCCACGGGAGACCCAGTACTTC. It codes for CASSQDAWEQGPRETQYF.

This clonotype occurred many times. This chain connects TRBV11-2 to TRBJ1-6, with D perhaps TRBD1 (6 bases). The CDR3 totals 17 residues. Germline V gene lookup returns CDR1 SGHAT and CDR2 FQNNGV. The germline V and J ends were trimmed by 1 base and 4 bases, with 14 bases remaining between them. The CDR3 is CASSLVGGPGYNSPLHF. CDR3 sequence (DNA): TGTGCCAGCAGCTTAGTGGGGGGGCCCGGGTATAATTCACCCCTCCACTTT.